This T cell receptor (beta chain) is from a study of blood T cell repertoires in COVID-19. In the original workflow: Amplification from reference gene primers served as the basis for estimated nucleated cell counts. Repertoires were generated with immunoSEQ multiplex PCR, while TCRdb's copy carries only in-frame clones and drops some. For V, J and clone size, that table is used; D and trimming come from the DNA. The repertoire has 200,000 to 250,000 clones, about four fifths of them found once; the top ten carry 3% to 4.5%. V dropped 6 bases and J dropped 2; count of bases not matched to a gene: 6. The CDR3 totals 16 residues. The germline V gene has CDR1 SNHLY and CDR2 FYNNEI.

The source is a woman of 80 years or more with acute or convalescent COVID-19. The sample comprised peripheral blood. This chain links TRBV2 with TRBJ2-3; 12 bases map to TRBD2. Here the CDR3 reads CASRGGLAGLTDTQYF. The CDR3 DNA reads TGTGCCAGCAGGGGAGGACTAGCGGGGCTCACAGATACGCAGTATTTT.